This TCR beta chain was retrieved from a study of cytomegalovirus exposure and HLA in healthy donors (dated by TCRdb to 2017 to 2019). About the full investigation: According to an earlier analysis of 550 to 700 of the donors, about 180 million T cells yielded 90 million to 130 million unique TCR beta sequences and 276 Gb of sequence data. An early release that covered roughly 600 HLA-typed donors contained approximately 300 gigabases of sequencing data and 75 million to 100 million unique TCR sequences. Of the approximately 400 genotyped donors, 70% to 90% were placed in the genetic ancestry cluster associated with self-reported Caucasian donors. The aim of the study was to test whether cataloging public T cell receptors could identify signatures of past pathogen exposure. The study profiled the T cell repertoires of hundreds of subjects by immunosequencing and related them to cytomegalovirus serostatus. A separate validation cohort of about 110 different subjects was used in addition to the 666-subject first cohort. The study combined high-throughput TCR immunosequencing, statistical association of individual TCRs with disease status, and machine learning to predict cytomegalovirus infection status. To study patterns of TCR occurrence, a later analysis re-analyzed previously published TCR beta repertoires from around 700 donors and added high-resolution HLA genotyping. The later analysis used no new phenotypic data to find candidate immune exposures, relying instead on TCR beta sequences and their occurrence across donors. An earlier analysis of 587 of the donors used high-throughput TCR beta sequencing to judge whether each TCR beta V gene segment behaved as functional or pseudogenic. Donor age, sex, ethnicity and CMV serostatus were compiled together with the repertoire data. A later genetic analysis took genome-wide SNP genotypes for about three fifths of the 666 donors and used that subset as a discovery cohort. All discovery cohort repertoires had been generated using a single sequencing platform. Class I and class II HLA loci were covered by the typing at four-digit resolution. Typing coverage differed by locus: A, B, C, DRB1 and DQB1 were typed in roughly 629-630 donors, DQA1 in about 550, DPA1 in 600 to 610, and DPB1 in approximately 450. Because of strong linkage in the cohort, roughly five DR-DQ haplotypes were treated as single units for association and clustering. On average, approximately 250,000 unique TCR beta nucleotide sequences were sequenced per donor among more than 350 genotyped donors of the cohort, with 15% to 20% of those sequences being non-productive.

The CDR3, from cysteine to phenylalanine, totals 15 residues. Only the CDR3 region is kept as DNA, spanning 45 bases read in frame from base 1. Based on the germline V gene, the CDR1 and CDR2 sequences are MDHEN and SYDVKM. The trim is 8 bases for V and 0 bases for J, with a gap of 16 bases between the germline ends. Broad study findings and their caveats: Correlated functional status among segregating V segments might reflect linkage disequilibrium, but an unknown experimental factor could not be ruled out. According to a later genetic analysis, donors in an Asian-associated ancestry cluster had fewer N-insertions in productive TCRs than the approximately 650-donor mean. The cohort was sequenced for TCR beta chains only, and without alpha or paired-chain data the features that could be detected were limited. The authors suggested that the approach could potentially be generalized to other disease states and immunological phenotypes. A further reported finding was that TCR beta sequences accurately predicted the HLA-A and HLA-B alleles for most subjects in the first cohort. According to a later analysis, parvovirus B19, influenza, CMV and Epstein-Barr virus appeared linked to several top co-occurrence clusters. The classifier was reported to diagnose cytomegalovirus status with high specificity and sensitivity in both the original and validation cohorts. V-gene and J-gene trimming of TCR beta chains was associated with a missense DCLRE1C variant in a later genetic analysis, and the association was replicated in an independent cohort. Strong co-occurrence of HLA alleles, especially DR and DQ, made assigning TCR associations to individual alleles difficult. A later analysis associated 16,951 TCR beta sequences with specific HLA alleles at a false discovery rate of 0.05. Some IMGT-functional V segments, including TRBV6-2 and TRBV6-3, could not be told apart with the 87-base-pair reads, so those segments were excluded. While some public TCRs were present in many individuals, most TCR sequences turned up only very rarely across donors. The sequencing pipeline was judged likely to have produced a cluster of highly shared sequence variants as a technical artifact. Most CMV-associated TCR beta chains appeared to be HLA-restricted in a later analysis, and the HLA associations seemed to be driven largely by CMV exposure. Compared with equally common non-associated chains, HLA-associated TCR beta chains in a later analysis were more clonally expanded and had lower generation probabilities. Because some donors lacked HLA typing at each locus, the association tests relied only on the typed subset. In a later analysis, the rate of TCR association differed among HLA loci, with DRB1 alleles having the most associated TCRs and HLA-C alleles having the fewest. In vitro tests confirmed that a few of the cytomegalovirus-associated TCR beta chains recognize cytomegalovirus antigens. The only immune exposure information available for the cohort was CMV serostatus. The earlier analysis of 587 of the donors excluded seventeen rarely observed V segments, including chromosome 9 orphons, because counts were too low. Sequencing depth was assumed to be roughly uniform across donors in the presence/absence analyses, though that assumption may not hold. A total of fewer than 200 TCR beta chains were listed by the study as associated with cytomegalovirus. In an earlier analysis of about 540 of the donors, most TCR beta V segments were observed in productive rearrangements about 87% or about 30% of the time, broadly matching IMGT annotations.

The cohort consisted of some 730 healthy bone marrow donors. At the time of sampling, all cohort members were nominally healthy, though unrecorded immune exposures were likely present. The donor was CMV seronegative and belonged to the group of around 350 seronegative cohort members. A peripheral blood sample was provided by each donor, and peripheral blood mononuclear cells were used for TCR beta sequencing. The Qiagen DNeasy Blood Extraction Kit was used to extract genomic DNA from the blood cell samples. Library creation used the immunoSEQ multiplex PCR assay. The multiplex PCR relied on a mix of 60 forward primers for TCR Vbeta segments and 13 reverse primers for TCR Jbeta segments. The CDR3 region of rearranged TCR beta genes was amplified from genomic DNA with a multiplex PCR assay. The Illumina HiSeq System was used to sequence the amplified TCR beta libraries as 87-base-pair reads. Turning to the authors' computational methods: A later analysis tallied around 87 million unique TCR beta chains across the 650 to 750 repertoires, and around 12 million of those chains were shared by two or more donors. To remove PCR and sequencing errors, raw reads were error-corrected and collapsed into unique sequences using a nearest-neighbor algorithm that merged closely related sequences. V, D and J gene segments were assigned by aligning CDR3 sequences to IMGT reference sequences. For a sequence to be retained, at least a six-nucleotide match to both a V gene segment and a J gene segment was required. Rearrangements were called productive when the CDR3 lacked stop codons and stayed in frame with V and J; all others were non-productive. CDR3 was defined according to IMGT convention as the region running from the second conserved V-encoded cysteine to the conserved J-encoded phenylalanine. The earlier analysis of approximately 500 of the donors excluded sequences that lacked an unambiguous match to a single V gene segment. In an earlier analysis of 500 to 750 of the donors, V segments were called functional above 56.7% productive rearrangements and were called segregating when the between-donor standard deviation exceeded 5%. A statistical classification framework was developed to diagnose cytomegalovirus status using the catalog of TCR beta chain sequences. A later analysis assigned V and J genes by comparing TCR nucleotide sequences with IMGT/GENE-DB human TR gene sequences. In a later analysis, CDR3 sequences and most-parsimonious VDJ recombination scenarios were assigned using the TCRdist pipeline. In a later analysis, each TCR beta chain was defined by its CDR3 amino acid sequence together with its V-gene family, and reads without a unique V-gene family were excluded. To address suspected cross-contamination and a sequencing artifact, a later analysis removed approximately 590 highly shared, low-generation-probability nucleotide sequences. In a later analysis, a clonal expansion index for each public chain was calculated from normalized within-repertoire ranks of inferred template counts. In a later analysis, generation probabilities were computed using a VDJ recombination model fitted to out-of-frame rearrangements, and the results were checked against IGoR. Hypergeometric tests were used in a later analysis to score TCR-TCR, TCR-HLA and TCR-CMV co-occurrence, with a repertoire-size bias correction applied to the TCR pairs. In a later analysis, false discovery rates were estimated by permuting HLA or CMV assignments 20 times. In a later analysis, co-occurring TCRs were grouped using DBSCAN, with TCRdist sequence similarity added in when clustering inside HLA-allele-positive subsets. Repertoires with fewer than 30,000 or more than 120,000 public chains were left out of co-occurrence clustering, as were roughly five repertoires with anomalous nucleotide sharing. The immuneACCESS repertoire file appears here via TCRdb, limited to in-frame rearrangements. These files lack a portion of the clones; in checked studies, under half of the deficit traces to unresolved V genes, and the cause of the others is not known. That table gives V, J and clone size, and the DNA gave D and trimming. The sample has about 160,000 clones on record, around four fifths of them singletons. Over 0.95% of the sample belongs to the ten largest clones.

Concerning this clone itself: Its specific antigen is unknown. Per-base quality was not reported, and no clone a single base away is much larger than it.

The sequence joins TRBV28 to TRBJ1-1, with TRBD1 tentatively as D gene (5 bases match). The sample comprised PBMCs. This TCR came from a woman in her 50s in good health and CMV-seronegative. Here is the DNA: TGTGCCAGCCGTAAGGTGGGGGGTTTGAACACTGAAGCTTTCTTT. Its translation is CASRKVGGLNTEAFF.